The clone carrying this T cell receptor (beta chain) was recorded only once. The assay was immunoSEQ multiplex PCR, and TCRdb's table has in-frame clones only and misses some. Seen here are under 200,000 clones, over 80% observed once, and the top ten hold 1.9%. These data are taken from a study of T cell responses to AZD1222 COVID-19 vaccine. CDR1 SGDLS and CDR2 YYNGEE come from the germline V gene. The CDR3 loop spans 14 amino acids. The ends were cut back, 0 bases at V and 4 bases at J, with 10 bases in the middle. This receptor was identified in an adult in good health. Sample: peripheral blood, taken on day 0 of AZD1222 vaccination. This chain joins TRBV9 and TRBJ1-1; D call uncertain. CDR3 in amino acids: CASSVALGGTEAFF. In nucleotides, the CDR3 is TGTGCCAGCAGCGTAGCTTTGGGCGGCACTGAAGCTTTCTTT.